The TCR beta chain under discussion was sequenced for a study of blood T cell repertoires in COVID-19. Study at large: Donors in the United States, Italy and Spain gave samples during acute or convalescent COVID-19. PBMCs, B-cell-depleted T cells, or T cells were the source of the cDNA or gDNA that made up the material.

How the authors handled the data: By means of reference gene primer amplification, nucleated cell counts were estimated. Here immunoSEQ multiplex PCR was the method, and the copy in TCRdb shows in-frame clones only, minus some. That table furnishes V, J and clone size, whereas the DNA furnished D and trimming. The sample yields approximately 380,000 clones, roughly 85% seen once. The CDR3 sequence is 16 residues long. With 1 base removed from V and 6 bases from J, the gap between germline ends came to 16 bases. Germline V gene sequence: CDR1 MDHEN, CDR2 SYDVKM. Sequencing was done on a sample of peripheral blood. The receptor's source is a woman between 18 and 30 years old with acute or convalescent COVID-19. The chain carries TRBV28 and TRBJ1-5, with TRBD1 as a possible D gene (5 bases). CDR3 loop: CASSLSGGGFGQPQHF. As DNA, the CDR3 is TGTGCCAGCAGTTTATCCGGGGGTGGGTTTGGTCAGCCCCAGCATTTT.